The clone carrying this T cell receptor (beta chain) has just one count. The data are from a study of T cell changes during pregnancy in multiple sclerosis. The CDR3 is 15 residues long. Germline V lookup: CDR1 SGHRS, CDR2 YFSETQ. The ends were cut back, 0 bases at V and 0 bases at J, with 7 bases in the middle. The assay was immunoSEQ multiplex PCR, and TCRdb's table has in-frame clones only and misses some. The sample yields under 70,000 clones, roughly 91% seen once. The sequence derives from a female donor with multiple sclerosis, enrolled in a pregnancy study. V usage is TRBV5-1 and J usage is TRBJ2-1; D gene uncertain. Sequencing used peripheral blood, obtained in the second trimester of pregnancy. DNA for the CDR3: TGCGCCAGCAGCTTGGCCAGAAGCTCCTACAATGAGCAGTTCTTC. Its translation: CASSLARSSYNEQFF.